The rows below give T cell receptor beta chains drawn from one sample of a study of beta chain features in type 1 diabetes. Measured with immunoSEQ multiplex PCR; TCRdb has only the in-frame clones, and not every one. This table holds fewer than 900,000 clones, around a sixth found once. Source material: naive CD4+ T cells from blood. All receptors derive from a woman younger than 30 in good health. Each CDR3 is given with its conserved first and last residue. A D gene is named only where the DNA matches it firmly. Clone size is given for some rows only: seen once, a few or many times, or a class if the clone is expanded.

>-|16|TRBJ2-2|-|TRBV21-1
CASLRLAGENTGELFF
TGTGCCAGCCTCCGACTAGCGGGCGAGAACACCGGGGAGCTGTTTTTT
>-|14|TRBJ2-7|TRBD2|TRBV6-6
CASSPLAGELEQYF
TGTGCCAGCAGTCCTCTAGCGGGAGAGCTCGAGCAGTACTTC
>few|14|TRBJ2-1|TRBD1|TRBV7-2
CASRGQGSYNEQFF
TGTGCCAGCCGGGGACAGGGGTCCTACAATGAGCAGTTCTTC
>few|17|TRBJ1-2|-|TRBV2
CASSRSLGRREVYGYTF
TGTGCCAGCAGTCGCTCACTTGGCAGGCGAGAGGTCTATGGCTACACCTTC
>-|15|TRBJ2-1|TRBD1|TRBV19
CASSARTGGRDEQFF
TGTGCCAGTAGTGCCCGGACAGGGGGCAGGGATGAGCAGTTCTTC
>few|16|TRBJ2-3|-|TRBV7-2
CASSLVGRISTDTQYF
TGTGCCAGCAGCTTAGTAGGGAGGATCAGCACAGATACGCAGTATTTT
>-|14|TRBJ2-7|-|TRBV11-1
CASSLVWGENEQYF
TGTGCCAGCAGCTTAGTCTGGGGGGAGAACGAGCAGTACTTC
>few|12|TRBJ1-1|-|TRBV5-4
CASSHLPTEAFF
TGTGCCAGCAGCCACCTTCCCACTGAAGCTTTCTTT
>-|14|TRBJ2-3|-|TRBV7-3
CASSLGTGGDTQYF
TGTGCCAGCAGCCTAGGGACTGGAGGAGATACGCAGTATTTT
>-|13|TRBJ2-5|-|TRBV5-4
CASSLVLGGTEYF
TGTGCCAGCAGCTTGGTCTTGGGTGGTACGGAGTACTTC
>-|15|TRBJ1-2|TRBD1|TRBV6-5
CASTTRDRRVYGYTF
TGTGCCAGCACGACGCGGGACAGGCGGGTCTATGGCTACACCTTC
>-|11|TRBJ2-4|-|TRBV6-5
CASRVKNIQYF
TGTGCCTCCAGAGTCAAAAACATTCAGTACTTC
>-|15|TRBJ1-2|TRBD1|TRBV7-2
CASSKSGQSNYGYTF
TGTGCCAGCAGCAAGTCGGGACAGTCTAACTATGGCTACACCTTC
>few|13|TRBJ2-5|-|TRBV5-1
CASSSWTEETQYF
TGCGCCAGCAGCTCCTGGACTGAAGAGACCCAGTACTTC
>-|11|TRBJ2-1|-|TRBV20-1
CSAKSPNEQFF
TGCAGTGCTAAAAGTCCGAATGAGCAGTTCTTC
>few|11|TRBJ2-3|-|TRBV20-1
CSASFPDTQYF
TGCAGTGCTAGTTTTCCAGATACGCAGTATTTT
>few|15|TRBJ2-7|TRBD2|TRBV7-9
CASSLEAGGAYEQYF
TGTGCCAGCAGCTTAGAGGCGGGGGGAGCCTACGAGCAGTACTTC
>few|15|TRBJ2-1|-|TRBV21-1
CASSKFGRRLGEQFF
TGTGCCAGCAGCAAATTCGGACGAAGACTGGGTGAGCAGTTCTTC
>-|16|TRBJ2-1|-|TRBV4-2
CASSQDKGTEYNEQFF
TGTGCCAGCAGCCAAGATAAGGGGACCGAGTACAATGAGCAGTTCTTC
>-|11|TRBJ2-5|-|TRBV20-1
CSASLRETQYF
TGCAGTGCTAGCCTACGGGAGACCCAGTACTTC
>-|15|TRBJ2-1|-|TRBV29-1
CSVEGGTNEHNEQFF
TGCAGCGTTGAAGGCGGGACAAATGAACACAATGAGCAGTTCTTC
>-|15|TRBJ1-2|TRBD1|TRBV28
CASSKGTGSNYGYTF
TGTGCCAGCAGTAAAGGGACAGGGAGTAACTATGGCTACACCTTC
>few|14|TRBJ1-2|TRBD1|TRBV18
CASSPDRALYGYTF
TGTGCCAGCTCACCAGACAGGGCCCTCTATGGCTACACCTTC
>-|15|TRBJ1-5|TRBD1|TRBV19
CASSLPGGSNQPQHF
TGTGCCAGTAGTCTTCCAGGGGGCAGCAATCAGCCCCAGCATTTT
>-|15|TRBJ1-2|-|TRBV5-1
CASSLGSYPLGGYTF
TGCGCCAGCAGCTTGGGATCTTATCCCCTCGGTGGCTACACCTTC
>-|13|TRBJ2-7|-|TRBV7-2
CASSLGFSYEQYF
TGTGCCAGCAGCTTAGGGTTCTCCTACGAGCAGTACTTC
>-|16|TRBJ2-4|-|TRBV4-3
CASSQGIYEGSGLQYF
TGCGCCAGCAGCCAAGGGATTTACGAGGGATCTGGACTGCAGTACTTC
>few|14|TRBJ2-5|-|TRBV5-1
CASSLGLPGWTQYF
TGCGCCAGCAGCTTGGGGCTGCCCGGGTGGACCCAGTACTTC
>few|15|TRBJ2-7|-|TRBV7-8
CASSLDQGYSYEQYF
TGTGCCAGCAGCCTAGATCAGGGGTACTCCTACGAGCAGTACTTC
>-|11|TRBJ2-3|-|TRBV29-1
CSGETTDTQYF
TGCAGCGGGGAGACCACAGATACGCAGTATTTT
>few|14|TRBJ2-7|-|TRBV11-3
CASSKQEGSYEQYF
TGTGCCAGCAGCAAACAGGAAGGGAGCTACGAGCAGTACTTC
>-|19|TRBJ2-1|TRBD2|TRBV5-1
CASSTPRGSGSISYNEQFF
TGCGCCAGCAGCACCCCAAGGGGTAGCGGGAGCATTTCCTACAATGAGCAGTTCTTC
>-|15|TRBJ2-1|-|TRBV27
CASSPGQGLYNEQFF
TGTGCCAGCAGCCCGGGGCAAGGACTTTACAATGAGCAGTTCTTC
>few|14|TRBJ1-5|-|TRBV6-5
CASSRSGPNQPQHF
TGTGCCAGCAGTCGATCAGGACCCAATCAGCCCCAGCATTTT
>few|12|TRBJ2-5|-|TRBV7-9
CASSLVRETQYF
TGTGCCAGCAGCTTAGTCCGAGAGACCCAGTACTTC